These T cell receptor beta chains were read from a single sample in a study of blood T cell repertoires in COVID-19. Measured with immunoSEQ multiplex PCR; TCRdb has only the in-frame clones, and not every one. In the table there are about 210,000 clones, 84% of which are singletons. The sample comprised peripheral blood. Receptors were obtained from a woman in her forties or fifties with active or convalescent COVID-19. Both conserved end residues are part of each CDR3. The order of the fields is J gene, D gene, V gene, CDR3 protein. A D gene is named only where the DNA matches it firmly.

TRBJ1-6	TRBD1	TRBV2	CASRGTGGNSPLHF
TRBJ1-5	TRBD1	TRBV6-4	CASKFRDRFNQPQHF
TRBJ1-3	NA	TRBV7-6	CASSLRSQGTGNTIYF
TRBJ1-1	NA	TRBV5-5	CASSLTSHTEAFF
TRBJ1-5	NA	TRBV6-5	CASSYKGVANQPQHF
TRBJ2-1	TRBD2	TRBV5-1	CASSFLAGATYNEQFF
TRBJ2-7	NA	TRBV29-1	CSVQGARSYEQYF
TRBJ1-4	NA	TRBV6-5	CASTLGRGANEKLFF
TRBJ1-2	NA	TRBV19	CATNPVGGSYTF
TRBJ2-5	TRBD1	TRBV5-5	CASSLGRNRDRGGETQYF